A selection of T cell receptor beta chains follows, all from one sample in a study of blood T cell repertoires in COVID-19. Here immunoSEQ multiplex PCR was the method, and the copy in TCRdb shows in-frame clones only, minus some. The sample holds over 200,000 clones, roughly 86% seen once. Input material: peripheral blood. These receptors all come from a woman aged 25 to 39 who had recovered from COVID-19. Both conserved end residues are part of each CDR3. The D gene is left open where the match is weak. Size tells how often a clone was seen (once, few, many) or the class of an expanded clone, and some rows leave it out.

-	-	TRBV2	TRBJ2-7	CASSEYGEQYF	TGTGCCAGCAGTGAATACGGCGAGCAGTACTTC
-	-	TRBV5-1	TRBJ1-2	CASSLRDLTHYGYTF	TGCGCCAGCAGCTTGCGGGACTTAACTCACTATGGCTACACCTTC
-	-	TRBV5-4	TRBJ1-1	CASSSGTWGTEAFF	TGTGCCAGCAGCTCGGGGACTTGGGGCACTGAAGCTTTCTTT
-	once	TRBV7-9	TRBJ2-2	CASSLNSPGELFF	TGTGCCAGCAGCTTGAATAGTCCCGGGGAGCTGTTTTTT
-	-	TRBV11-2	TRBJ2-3	CASSLPGGNTADTQYF	TGTGCCAGCAGCTTACCGGGGGGCAATACTGCAGATACGCAGTATTTT
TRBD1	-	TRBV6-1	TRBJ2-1	CASSDGTRGYNEQFF	TGTGCCAGCAGTGACGGGACCAGGGGGTACAATGAGCAGTTCTTC
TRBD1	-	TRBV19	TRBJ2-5	CASSTGTGGSETQYF	TGTGCCAGTAGTACCGGGACAGGGGGCAGCGAGACCCAGTACTTC
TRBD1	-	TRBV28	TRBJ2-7	CASRTGGFYEQYF	TGTGCCAGCAGGACAGGGGGCTTCTACGAGCAGTACTTC
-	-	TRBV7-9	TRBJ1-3	CASSPRERAGNTIYF	TGTGCCAGCAGCCCCAGGGAAAGGGCTGGAAACACCATATATTTT
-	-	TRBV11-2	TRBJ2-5	CASRLGEGGKTQYF	TGTGCCAGCAGACTGGGGGAGGGGGGAAAGACCCAGTACTTC
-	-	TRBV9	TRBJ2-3	CASSVRGGTDTQYF	TGTGCCAGCAGCGTCAGGGGTGGCACAGATACGCAGTATTTT
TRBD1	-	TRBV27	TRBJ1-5	CASPFYRGRRQPQHF	TGTGCCAGCCCCTTTTATAGGGGGCGCCGACAGCCCCAGCATTTT
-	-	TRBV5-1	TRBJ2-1	CASSLGGEFDEQFF	TGCGCCAGCAGCTTAGGGGGGGAGTTTGATGAGCAGTTCTTC
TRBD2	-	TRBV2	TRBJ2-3	CASSEGLAGGSTDTQYF	TGTGCCAGCAGTGAGGGTCTAGCGGGAGGAAGCACAGATACGCAGTATTTT
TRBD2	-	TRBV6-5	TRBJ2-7	CASSYSGGPSYEQYF	TGTGCCAGCAGTTATAGCGGGGGGCCATCCTACGAGCAGTACTTC
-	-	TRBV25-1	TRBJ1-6	CASSEARGGNSPLHF	TGTGCCAGCAGTGAGGCCCGGGGGGGTAATTCACCCCTCCACTTT
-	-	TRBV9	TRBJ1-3	CASSDRQGWAGNTIYF	TGTGCCAGCAGCGATCGCCAGGGGTGGGCTGGAAACACCATATATTTT
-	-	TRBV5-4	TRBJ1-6	CASSSAINSPLHF	TGTGCCAGCAGCTCCGCGATTAATTCACCCCTCCACTTT
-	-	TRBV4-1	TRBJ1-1	CASSQAWGDHTEAFF	TGCGCCAGCAGCCAAGCGTGGGGGGATCACACTGAAGCTTTCTTT
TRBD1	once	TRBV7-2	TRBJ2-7	CASSNTGNRGNEQYF	TGTGCCAGCAGCAACACAGGGAACAGGGGAAACGAGCAGTACTTC
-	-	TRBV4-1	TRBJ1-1	CASSAPQGLDTEAFF	TGCGCCAGCAGCGCCCCACAGGGTTTGGACACTGAAGCTTTCTTT
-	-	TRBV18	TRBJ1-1	CASSQGQPGSNTEAFF	TGTGCCAGCTCACAAGGACAGCCGGGTAGCAACACTGAAGCTTTCTTT
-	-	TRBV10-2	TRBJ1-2	CASSEGGYGYTF	TGCGCCAGCAGTGAGGGGGGGTATGGCTACACCTTC
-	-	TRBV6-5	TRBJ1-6	CASREGLVTGPLHF	TGTGCCAGCAGGGAGGGGCTAGTTACAGGACCCCTCCACTTT
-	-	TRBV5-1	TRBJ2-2	CASRSGLNTGELFF	TGCGCCAGCAGAAGCGGGCTGAACACCGGGGAGCTGTTTTTT
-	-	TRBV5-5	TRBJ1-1	CASSLGLSGTEAFF	TGTGCCAGCAGCTTGGGACTTTCCGGCACTGAAGCTTTCTTT
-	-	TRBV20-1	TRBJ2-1	CSASGGLSSYNEQFF	TGCAGTGCTAGTGGAGGACTATCTTCCTACAATGAGCAGTTCTTC
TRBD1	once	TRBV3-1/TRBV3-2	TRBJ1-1	CASSQRQGGAFF	TGTGCCAGCAGCCAGAGACAGGGAGGCGCTTTCTTT
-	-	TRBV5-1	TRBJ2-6	CASSLVPTGSGANVLTF	TGCGCCAGCAGCTTGGTCCCTACAGGGTCTGGGGCCAACGTCCTGACTTTC
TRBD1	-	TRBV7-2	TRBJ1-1	CASSPETGRVAFF	TGTGCCAGCAGCCCCGAGACAGGGAGAGTAGCTTTCTTT
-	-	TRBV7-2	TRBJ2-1	CASSPDSSNEQFF	TGTGCCAGCAGCCCGGACAGCAGCAATGAGCAGTTCTTC
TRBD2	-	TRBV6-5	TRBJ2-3	CASRLSGGYTDTQYF	TGTGCCAGCAGACTTAGCGGGGGTTACACAGATACGCAGTATTTT
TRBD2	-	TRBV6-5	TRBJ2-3	CASSFRGVADTQYF	TGTGCCAGCAGTTTTCGGGGGGTCGCAGATACGCAGTATTTT
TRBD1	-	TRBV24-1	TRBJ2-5	CATSDSGQGKETQYF	TGTGCCACCAGTGACTCGGGACAGGGGAAAGAGACCCAGTACTTC
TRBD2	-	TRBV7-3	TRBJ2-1	CASKLAGDNEQFF	TGTGCCAGCAAACTAGCGGGGGACAATGAGCAGTTCTTC
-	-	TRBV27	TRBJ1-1	CASSFSGITEAFF	TGTGCCAGCAGCTTTTCAGGAATCACTGAAGCTTTCTTT
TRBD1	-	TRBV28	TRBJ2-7	CASSTQGSPFF	TGTGCCAGCAGCACACAGGGGTCTCCTTTCTTC
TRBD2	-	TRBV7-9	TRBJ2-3	CASSLTSGGSTSTDTQYF	TGTGCCAGCAGCTTAACTAGCGGGGGGTCTACTAGCACAGATACGCAGTATTTT
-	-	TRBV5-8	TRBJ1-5	CASSLVGAGKGPQHF	TGTGCCAGCAGCTTGGTGGGGGCCGGGAAAGGGCCCCAGCATTTT
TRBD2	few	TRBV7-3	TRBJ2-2	CASSFSGGTGELFF	TGTGCCAGCAGCTTTAGCGGGGGGACCGGGGAGCTGTTTTTT
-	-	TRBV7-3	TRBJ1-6	CASSEAGRGAGSPLHF	TGTGCCAGCAGCGAAGCCGGTCGGGGGGCAGGTTCACCCCTCCACTTT
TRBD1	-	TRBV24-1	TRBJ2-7	CATSDLGSGTGRCPLQTYEQYF	TGTGCCACCAGTGATTTGGGGTCGGGGACAGGGCGTTGCCCCCTTCAAACCTACGAGCAGTACTTC
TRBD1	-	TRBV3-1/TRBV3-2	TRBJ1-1	CASSQDVGDRKNTEAFF	TGTGCCAGCAGCCAAGACGTAGGGGACAGAAAGAACACTGAAGCTTTCTTT
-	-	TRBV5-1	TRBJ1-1	CASSLAPQGSQNTEAFF	TGCGCCAGCAGCTTAGCCCCGCAGGGGAGCCAGAACACTGAAGCTTTCTTT
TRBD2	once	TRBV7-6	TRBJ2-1	CASSSSLAGGHNEQFF	TGTGCCAGCAGCTCCAGCCTAGCGGGGGGCCACAATGAGCAGTTCTTC
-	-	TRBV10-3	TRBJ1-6	CAISDRGESPLHF	TGTGCCATCAGTGACAGGGGAGAATCACCCCTCCACTTT
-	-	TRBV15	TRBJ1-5	CATSEGLVNQPQHF	TGTGCCACCAGCGAGGGATTGGTAAATCAGCCCCAGCATTTT
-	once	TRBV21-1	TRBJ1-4	CASREGIHEKLFF	TGTGCCAGCAGGGAGGGGATCCATGAAAAACTGTTTTTT
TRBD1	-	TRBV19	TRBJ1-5	CASSKGQGAHQPQHF	TGTGCCAGTAGTAAGGGACAGGGGGCTCATCAGCCCCAGCATTTT
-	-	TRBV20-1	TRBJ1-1	CSASGVRAGAEAFF	TGCAGTGCTAGTGGAGTGCGGGCTGGGGCTGAAGCTTTCTTT
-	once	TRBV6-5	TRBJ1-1	CASIVGGGTEAFF	TGTGCCAGCATAGTCGGGGGGGGCACTGAAGCTTTCTTT
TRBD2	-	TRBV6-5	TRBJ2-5	CASSYSLAGGQETQYF	TGTGCCAGCAGTTACTCACTAGCGGGGGGCCAAGAGACCCAGTACTTC
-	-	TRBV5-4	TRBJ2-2	CAMRTALTGELFF	TGTGCCATGCGGACAGCCCTCACCGGGGAGCTGTTTTTT
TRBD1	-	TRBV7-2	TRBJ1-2	CASSSQTGGNYGYTF	TGTGCCAGCAGCTCCCAGACAGGGGGCAACTATGGCTACACCTTC